The next 4 T cell receptor beta chains were all read from a single sample in a study of T cell responses to AZD1222 COVID-19 vaccine (dated by TCRdb to 2020 to 2023). The intended sense of this specimen's time point label: about 28 days (+/-7) after the second vaccine dose. Library preparation employed the immunoSEQ multiplex PCR assay. The table comes from immuneACCESS by way of TCRdb, which keeps in-frame sequences with V and J called. Part of the clones is missing from these tables; in studies checked, under half for an unresolved V gene and the rest for unknown reasons. The sample includes more than 75,000 clones, with roughly four fifths observed a single time. The ten most abundant clones make up approximately 1.3% of the sample. The sample consisted of peripheral blood, taken 28 days after the second AZD1222 dose. The receptors come from an adult who received the AZD1222 COVID-19 vaccine.

V and J are TRBV10-3 and TRBJ2-3; 10 nucleotides line up with TRBD2. The CDR3 spans 14 residues. Per the germline V gene, CDR1 is ENHRY and CDR2 is SYGVKD. V lost 8 bases and J lost 2; bases outside the gene matches: 4. The CDR3 sequence: CAISGLATTDTQYF. In nucleotides, the CDR3 is TGTGCCATCTCGGGACTAGCGACCACAGATACGCAGTATTTT.

The rearrangement uses TRBV9 and TRBJ2-2; perhaps TRBD1 as D (5 bases). Germline V lookup: CDR1 SGDLS, CDR2 YYNGEE. With 6 bases removed from V and 4 bases from J, the gap between germline ends came to 16 bases. The CDR3 length is 15 residues. In nucleotides, the CDR3 is TGTGCCAGCAACAAACCCGGCAGGGCCACCGGGGAGCTGTTTTTT. This encodes CASNKPGRATGELFF.

This chain uses TRBV5-1 with TRBJ2-2; perhaps TRBD2 as D (6 bases). Per germline, CDR1 SGHRS and CDR2 YFSETQ. The V and J ends lost 0 bases and 7 bases respectively, with 10 bases between them. This CDR3 is built from 14 residues. The CDR3 DNA reads as TGCGCCAGCAGCTTGGAAGGGACTCTCGGGGAGCTGTTTTTT. The encoded protein is CASSLEGTLGELFF.

This clone was seen a few times. This chain links TRBV7-3 with TRBJ2-6, with D tentatively TRBD1 (6 bases). CDR1 is SGHTA and CDR2 is FQGTGA in the germline V gene. Deletions cut 5 bases from V and 1 base from J, with 27 bases between. This CDR3 is 21 amino acids long. The DNA of the CDR3 is TGTGCCAGCAGCGACCCATCAAGGCAGGCAGGGGCCTTTTCTGGGGCCAACGTCCTGACTTTC. Amino acid sequence: CASSDPSRQAGAFSGANVLTF.